A selection of T cell receptor beta chains follows, all from one sample in a study of identical twins. MiXCR was run by TCRdb on the 5' RACE reads, yielding one entry per CDR3 protein. This table has 350,000 to 500,000 distinct CDR3 sequences, around 18% appearing once. Sequenced sample: naive T cells sorted from blood. The receptor set was obtained from a man aged 50 or older in good health. Each CDR3 is given with its conserved first and last residue. A D gene is named only where the DNA matches it firmly. Size is omitted from some rows. Given values are once, few, many or a class for expanded clones.

>many|TRBJ2-7|TRBV29-1|NA
TGCAGCGTTCTGACAGACTACGAGCAGTACTTC
CSVLTDYEQYF
>many|TRBJ2-7|TRBV2|TRBD2
TGTGCCAGCAGTGAAGGGATAGCGGGACCCTACGAGCAGTACTTC
CASSEGIAGPYEQYF
>many|TRBJ2-1|TRBV5-1|TRBD2
TGCGCCAGCAGCTCCGGGACTAGTTCTATGTTTGAGCAGTTCTTC
CASSSGTSSMFEQFF
>NA|TRBJ1-5|TRBV28|NA
TGTGCCAGCAGCCAGACAGATCAGCCCCAGCATTTT
CASSQTDQPQHF
>NA|TRBJ2-7|TRBV28|NA
TGTGCCAGCAGTGCCCGGGGGCGATGGGGGGAGTCCTACGAGCAGTACTTC
CASSARGRWGESYEQYF
>NA|TRBJ2-3|TRBV24-1|NA
TGTGCCACCGGAGGCCCCCTCACAGATACGCAGTATTTT
CATGGPLTDTQYF
>NA|TRBJ2-7|TRBV7-9|NA
TGTGCCAGCAGCTTAGGATTCGAAGAGCAGTACTTC
CASSLGFEEQYF
>NA|TRBJ2-7|TRBV4-3|TRBD2
TGCGCCAGCAGCCAAGATAGCGGGATCTACGAGCAGTACTTC
CASSQDSGIYEQYF
>once|TRBJ1-4|TRBV4-1|TRBD1
TGCGCCAGCAGCCAAGGACAGGGGGCGAGACGGACTAATGAAAAACTGTTTTTT
CASSQGQGARRTNEKLFF
>few|TRBJ1-5|TRBV6-1|TRBD1
TGTGCCAGCAGTGAAGGGGACAGGCGGCGGCCCCAGCATTTT
CASSEGDRRRPQHF
>many|TRBJ2-7|TRBV5-1|TRBD2
TGCGCCAGCAGCGTGACTAGCGGGTGGTACGAGCAGTACTTC
CASSVTSGWYEQYF
>NA|TRBJ2-5|TRBV4-2|TRBD2
TGTGCCAGCAGCCAGGGGGAGCGGGGGGGCCTCGGGGAGACCCAGTACTTC
CASSQGERGGLGETQYF
>NA|TRBJ2-3|TRBV6-2/TRBV6-3|NA
TGTGCCAGCTTCGACAGGCCTTATGAAGATACGCAGTATTTT
CASFDRPYEDTQYF
>NA|TRBJ2-1|TRBV10-3|TRBD2
TGTGCCATCAGTGAGACTAGCGGGGGGAATGAGCAGTTCTTC
CAISETSGGNEQFF
>NA|TRBJ1-1|TRBV7-7|NA
TGTGCTAGCAGCCCAGGGGTGGGCACTGAAGCTTTCTTT
CASSPGVGTEAFF
>NA|TRBJ2-1|TRBV18|TRBD1
TGTGCCAGCTCAGCTGCGACAGGGGTCTCCTACAATGAGCAGTTCTTC
CASSAATGVSYNEQFF
>many|TRBJ1-1|TRBV15|NA
TGTGCCACCAGCAAAGGGCAGGTGAACACTGAAGCTTTCTTT
CATSKGQVNTEAFF
>NA|TRBJ2-1|TRBV27|NA
TGTGCCAGCAGAGGGCAGTCTGGCAATGAGCAGTTCTTC
CASRGQSGNEQFF
>many|TRBJ1-5|TRBV20-1|NA
TGCAGTGCTCTACCAGGGACATTTTTTAGCAATCAGCCCCAGCATTTT
CSALPGTFFSNQPQHF
>NA|TRBJ2-3|TRBV7-8|TRBD1
TGTGCCAGCAGCCTGGCGGGACAGGGGGCAGGAGATACGCAGTATTTT
CASSLAGQGAGDTQYF
>NA|TRBJ2-3|TRBV5-5|NA
TGTGCCAGCAGCTTAAGCCTGGCCACAGATACGCAGTATTTT
CASSLSLATDTQYF
>NA|TRBJ2-1|TRBV20-1|TRBD2
TGCAGTGCTTATTGGATAGCGGGGGGCAATGAGCAGTTCTTC
CSAYWIAGGNEQFF
>NA|TRBJ2-1|TRBV20-1|NA
TGCAGTCCGCCAACCTACAATGAGCAGTTCTTC
CSPPTYNEQFF
>NA|TRBJ2-1|TRBV20-1|TRBD2
TGCAGTGCTAGAATAGCGGGACACTCCTACAATGAGCAGTTCTTC
CSARIAGHSYNEQFF
>many|TRBJ2-5|TRBV5-1|NA
TGCGCCAGCAGCTTGGGAGGGACTGAGACCCAGTACTTC
CASSLGGTETQYF
>many|TRBJ1-1|TRBV5-1|NA
TGCGCCAGCAGCTCGGACAGAGTTGGTTCTGAAGCTTTCTTT
CASSSDRVGSEAFF
>NA|TRBJ2-1|TRBV5-6|TRBD2
TGTGCCAGCAGGCTCAGGACAGGTGATAGCGGGAGAGCCTACAATGAGCAGTTCTTC
CASRLRTGDSGRAYNEQFF
>NA|TRBJ1-5|TRBV10-3|TRBD1
TGTGCCATCAGTGAGTCACAGGGGAGTTTGCCCCAGCATTTT
CAISESQGSLPQHF
>NA|TRBJ2-7|TRBV27|TRBD2
TGTGCCAGCAGTTTATCGGCGGGAGTCGCCTACGAGCAGTACTTC
CASSLSAGVAYEQYF
>NA|TRBJ2-5|TRBV4-2|TRBD2
TGTGCCAGCAGCCAGGGACTAGCGGGGGCGATACAAGAGACCCAGTACTTC
CASSQGLAGAIQETQYF
>many|TRBJ2-1|TRBV30|NA
TGTGCCTGGAGTCCGGGGCAGGGTCGGGATGAGCAGTTCTTC
CAWSPGQGRDEQFF
>NA|TRBJ2-1|TRBV28|TRBD2
TGTGCCAGCAGTCCCTTAGCGGGAGGCCCTAGGGAGCAGTTCTTC
CASSPLAGGPREQFF
>NA|TRBJ2-3|TRBV4-3|NA
TGCGCCAGCAGCCAAGAGGGGCGGGGTCGGTGGAGCACAGATACGCAGTATTTT
CASSQEGRGRWSTDTQYF
>many|TRBJ2-7|TRBV20-1|NA
TGCAGTGCTAGAGATCTCTTGTCCGAAGCCTTCTACGAGCAGTACTTC
CSARDLLSEAFYEQYF
>few|TRBJ2-3|TRBV5-1|NA
TGCGCCAGCGTTCTAGCCATTAGCACAGATACGCAGTATTTT
CASVLAISTDTQYF
>NA|TRBJ2-3|TRBV7-9|NA
TGTGCCAGCAGCTTAGACCAAGGAGGTACAGATACGCAGTATTTT
CASSLDQGGTDTQYF
>NA|TRBJ2-5|TRBV7-9|TRBD1
TGTGCCAGCAGCTTCAGGACAGGGGTAGGAGAGACCCAGTACTTC
CASSFRTGVGETQYF
>NA|TRBJ2-7|TRBV7-2|TRBD1
TGTGCCAGCAGGCCGGGACAGGGCCACTACGAGCAGTACTTC
CASRPGQGHYEQYF
>few|TRBJ2-3|TRBV7-8|TRBD2
TGTGCCAGCAGCTTAGGGGGCGGACTAGCCAGCACAGATACGCAGTATTTT
CASSLGGGLASTDTQYF
>NA|TRBJ2-7|TRBV5-6|TRBD1
TGTGCCAGCAGCTACGGACAGGCCTCCTACGAGCAGTACTTC
CASSYGQASYEQYF
>many|TRBJ2-1|TRBV28|TRBD2
TGTGCCAGCACCCCGGGGGGTAGCGTCAATGAGCAGTTCTTC
CASTPGGSVNEQFF
>NA|TRBJ2-3|TRBV18|NA
TGTGCCAGCTCACCGCAGGCCCCTGGGATTAGCACAGATACGCAGTATTTT
CASSPQAPGISTDTQYF
>NA|TRBJ1-1|TRBV7-9|NA
TGTGCCAGCAGTTTTGCCGGGACCCCGAGCACTGAAGCTTTCTTT
CASSFAGTPSTEAFF
>few|TRBJ1-1|TRBV9|TRBD1
TGTGCCAGCAGCGCTACAGGGGTCGGGGACACTGAAGCTTTCTTT
CASSATGVGDTEAFF
>NA|TRBJ1-2|TRBV20-1|NA
TGCAGTGCTAGAGATCTGTCTGGCTACACCTTC
CSARDLSGYTF
>NA|TRBJ2-3|TRBV7-9|NA
TGTGCCAGCAGCTTCCCCTCGGGCTCAACAGATACGCAGTATTTT
CASSFPSGSTDTQYF
>many|TRBJ2-7|TRBV5-1|NA
TGCGCCAGCAGCTCGCAGGGGCGGTCTATAGAGCAGTACTTC
CASSSQGRSIEQYF
>many|TRBJ2-7|TRBV25-1|TRBD1
TGTGCCAGCAGGGCCAGGGACAGCTACGAGCAGTACTTC
CASRARDSYEQYF
>many|TRBJ2-5|TRBV20-1|TRBD1
TGCAGTGCTTTGGTGACAGGGGAAGAGACCCAGTACTTC
CSALVTGEETQYF
>many|TRBJ1-1|TRBV5-5|NA
TGTGCCAGCACCTCGGCCCCAGAGAACACTGAAGCTTTCTTT
CASTSAPENTEAFF
>few|TRBJ1-2|TRBV29-1|TRBD1
TGCAGCGTTGAAAGGGACAGGGGTAGTGGCTACACCTTC
CSVERDRGSGYTF
>NA|TRBJ2-1|TRBV6-2/TRBV6-3|TRBD2
TGTGCCAGCACCGGACTAGTTAACAATGAGCAGTTCTTC
CASTGLVNNEQFF
>many|TRBJ2-5|TRBV6-5|NA
TGTGCCAGCAGGTACATCGACAGAAAAGAGACCCAGTACTTC
CASRYIDRKETQYF
>many|TRBJ2-7|TRBV5-1|NA
TGCGCCAGCAGCTTGGGGGCGGAGAGCTCCTACGAGCAGTACTTC
CASSLGAESSYEQYF
>NA|TRBJ1-2|TRBV12-3/TRBV12-4|NA
TGTGCCAGCAGTTTATTCTTCGGCACAGATCCTAACTATGGCTACACCTTC
CASSLFFGTDPNYGYTF